The next 8 T cell receptor beta chains were all read from a single sample in a study of T cells after yellow fever vaccination. Via MiXCR, TCRdb re-called the 5' RACE reads, giving one row per CDR3 protein. Counted here are some 500,000 distinct CDR3 sequences, less than 15% occurring once; the ten biggest clones make up over 13%. The sample was PBMCs, taken on the day of the yellow fever booster vaccination. These TCRs come from a man aged 25 to 40 who received the YFV17D yellow fever vaccine.

The chain links TRBV29-1 to TRBJ2-2, with unresolved D. The CDR3 has 11 residues. In germline, CDR1 is SQVTM, CDR2 ANQGSEA. V was trimmed by 6 bases and J by 3 bases, leaving 5 bases between them. The CDR3 region has the DNA TGCAGCGTGGCTTACACCGGGGAGCTGTTTTTT. Its protein is CSVAYTGELFF.

This clonotype has just a few counts. The chain carries TRBV12-3 or TRBV12-4 and TRBJ2-7; 8 nucleotides match TRBD2. The CDR3 spans 15 residues. The J segment lost 4 bases and the V segment lost 1 base, leaving 6 bases of the junction unmatched. The CDR3 DNA reads as TGTGCCAGCAGTTTAGTTACTAGCGGAGTTTACGAGCAGTACTTC. Its translation is CASSLVTSGVYEQYF.

There are many counts of this clonotype. In DNA, the CDR3 is TGCGCCAGCAGCCCGACTAGCGGGAGGGAAACCTACGAGCAGTACTTC. Amino acid sequence: CASSPTSGRETYEQYF. The V call is TRBV5-1, the J call TRBJ2-7; 14 positions match TRBD2. Looked up from germline, CDR1 is SGHRS and CDR2 is YFSETQ. This CDR3 contains 16 residues. Unmatched junction bases numbered 5, after V lost 4 bases and J lost 2 bases.

Only a few counts were recorded for this clonotype. The chain is built from TRBV19 and TRBJ2-2; no definite D call. V gave up 4 bases and J gave up 7 bases, with 4 bases separating them. This CDR3 contains 11 residues. Germline V gene data show CDR1 as LNHDA and CDR2 as SQIVND (reference sequence). The CDR3: CASSKGGELFF. In DNA form, the CDR3 reads TGTGCCAGTAGTAAAGGCGGGGAGCTGTTTTTT.

Of note for this clonotype: A clone one base away is much larger, so this may be a read error. The rearrangement joins TRBV7-2 to TRBJ1-5; D is unresolved. Germline CDR1 reads SGHTA; CDR2 reads FQGNSA. This CDR3 region has 12 residues. V was clipped by 1 base and J by 5 bases, with 3 bases between them. The chain's CDR3 is CASSLGHQPQHF. DNA of the CDR3: TGTGCCAGCAGCTTAGGGCATCAGCCCCAGCATTTT.

Many counts were recorded for this clonotype. J is TRBJ2-1 and V is TRBV10-3; 8 nucleotides agree with TRBD2. Per the germline V gene, CDR1 is ENHRY and CDR2 is SYGVKD. The CDR3 consists of 16 residues. J was trimmed by 7 bases and V by 3 bases; bases with no gene match: 11. The CDR3 here is CAISDPEAGARNEQFF. The DNA for the CDR3 is TGTGCCATCAGTGACCCTGAAGCGGGAGCAAGGAATGAGCAGTTCTTC.

This chain joins TRBV5-1 and TRBJ1-6; D remains unclear. Trimming stripped 0 bases from V and 5 bases from J, with 6 bases between. Germline V gene data show CDR1 as SGHRS and CDR2 as YFSETQ. The CDR3 totals 14 residues. The CDR3 loop reads CASSLDGNNSPLHF. The CDR3 bases are TGCGCCAGCAGCTTGGATGGAAATAATTCACCCCTCCACTTT.

This clonotype was recorded many times. V and J are TRBV27 and TRBJ2-1; 8 bases are a match to TRBD2. Trimming cost V 6 bases and J 2 bases; bases outside gene matches: 3. The CDR3 spans 14 residues. Germline V gene lookup returns CDR1 MNHEY and CDR2 SMNVEV (reference sequence). The CDR3 region has the DNA TGTGCCAGCAGCCCGGGGGGGGCCTACAATGAGCAGTTCTTC. Encoded protein: CASSPGGAYNEQFF.